This entry concerns a single T cell receptor (beta chain). CDR1 and CDR2 (germline): SNHLY, FYNNEI. The CDR3 spans 13 residues. The trim removed 8 bases at V and 6 bases at J, leaving 6 bases unmatched. The assay was immunoSEQ multiplex PCR, and TCRdb's table has in-frame clones only and misses some. The data contain 40,000 to 60,000 clones, 85% to 95% of them seen just once; the ten biggest clones take up under 0.85%. These data originate in a study of T cell changes during pregnancy in multiple sclerosis. Sample: CD4+ T cells from peripheral blood mononuclear cells, taken in the third trimester of pregnancy. The receptor comes from a female donor with multiple sclerosis, enrolled in a pregnancy study. This chain links TRBV2 with TRBJ1-4; 7 positions agree with TRBD1. CDR3 protein: CASRQGEDEKLFF. As DNA, the CDR3 is TGTGCCAGCCGACAGGGCGAGGATGAAAAACTGTTTTTT.